This T cell receptor beta chain was retrieved from a study of metastatic and nonmetastatic thyroid tumors. In germline, CDR1 is SGHRS, CDR2 YFSETQ. This CDR3 spans 15 amino acids. The trim removed 0 bases at V and 9 bases at J, leaving 5 bases unmatched. Thyroid surgery was preceded by no treatment in any patient. TCRdb re-analyzed the PCR reads using MiXCR. The table records over 14,000 clones, approximately 29% of them present only once. The chain combines TRBV5-1 with TRBJ2-1; 11 bases line up with TRBD2. Sequenced material: tumor tissue. This TCR was recovered from a female donor with papillary thyroid cancer or a benign thyroid nodule (not recorded which). Some clones in this sample may be carry-over from other donors' samples. The CDR3 DNA follows: TGCGCCAGCAGCTTGGGAGGGACTAGCGGAGGTGAGCAGTTCTTC. Translation: CASSLGGTSGGEQFF.